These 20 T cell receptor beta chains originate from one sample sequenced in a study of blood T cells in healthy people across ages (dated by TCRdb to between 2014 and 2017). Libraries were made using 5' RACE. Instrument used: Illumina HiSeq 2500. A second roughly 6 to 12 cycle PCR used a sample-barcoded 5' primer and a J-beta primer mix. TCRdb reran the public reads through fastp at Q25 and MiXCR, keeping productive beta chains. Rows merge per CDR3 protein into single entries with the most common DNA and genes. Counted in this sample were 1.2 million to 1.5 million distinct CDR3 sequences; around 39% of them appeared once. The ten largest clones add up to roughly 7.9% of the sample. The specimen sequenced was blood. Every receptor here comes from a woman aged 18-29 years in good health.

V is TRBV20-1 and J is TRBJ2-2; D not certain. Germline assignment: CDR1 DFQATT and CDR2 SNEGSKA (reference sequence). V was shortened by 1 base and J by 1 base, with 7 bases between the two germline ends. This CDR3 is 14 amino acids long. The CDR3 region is CSARVPQNTGELFF. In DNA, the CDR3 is TGCAGTGCTAGAGTGCCCCAGAACACCGGGGAGCTGTTTTTT.

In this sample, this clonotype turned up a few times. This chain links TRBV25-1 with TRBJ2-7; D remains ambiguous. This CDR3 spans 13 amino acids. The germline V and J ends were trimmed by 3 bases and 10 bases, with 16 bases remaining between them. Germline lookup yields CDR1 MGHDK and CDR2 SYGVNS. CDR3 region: CASSDLETRIQYF. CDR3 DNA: TGTGCCAGCAGTGATTTGGAGACCCGAATTCAGTACTTC.

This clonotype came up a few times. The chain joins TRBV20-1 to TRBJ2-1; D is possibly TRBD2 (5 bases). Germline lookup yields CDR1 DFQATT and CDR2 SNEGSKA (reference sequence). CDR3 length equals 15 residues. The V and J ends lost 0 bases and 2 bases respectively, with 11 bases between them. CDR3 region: CSARDSLAAYNEQFF. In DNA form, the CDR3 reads TGCAGTGCTAGAGATAGTCTAGCTGCCTACAATGAGCAGTTCTTC.

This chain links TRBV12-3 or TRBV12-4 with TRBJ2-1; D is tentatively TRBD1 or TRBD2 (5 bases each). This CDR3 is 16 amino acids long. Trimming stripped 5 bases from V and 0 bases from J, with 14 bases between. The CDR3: CASSPLGDSSYNEQFF. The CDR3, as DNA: TGTGCCAGCAGTCCCTTGGGGGATAGCTCCTACAATGAGCAGTTCTTC.

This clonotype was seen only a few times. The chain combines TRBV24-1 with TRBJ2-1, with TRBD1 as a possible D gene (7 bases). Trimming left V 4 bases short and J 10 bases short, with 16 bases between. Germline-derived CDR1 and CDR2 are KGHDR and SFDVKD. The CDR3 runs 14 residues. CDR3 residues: CATSDRGPGGEQFF. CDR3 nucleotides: TGTGCCACCAGTGACCGTGGACCAGGGGGGGAGCAGTTCTTC.

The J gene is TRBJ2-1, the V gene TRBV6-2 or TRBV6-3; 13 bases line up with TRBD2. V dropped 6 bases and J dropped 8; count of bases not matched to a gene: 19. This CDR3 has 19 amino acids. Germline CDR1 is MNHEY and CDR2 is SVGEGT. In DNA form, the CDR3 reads TGTGCCAGCAGCCCTACAGGACTAGCGGGAGCCGTTTCGGGGTATGAGCAGTTCTTC. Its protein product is CASSPTGLAGAVSGYEQFF.

CDR3 DNA: TGTGCCAGCAGTTTATCCGCTGGACAGGGTAGCAATCAGCCCCAGCATTTT. Amino acid sequence: CASSLSAGQGSNQPQHF. The chain joins TRBV27 to TRBJ1-5; 8 bases line up with TRBD1. The J segment lost 0 bases and the V segment lost 0 bases, leaving 4 bases of the junction unmatched. The CDR3 is 17 residues long. Germline V gene sequence: CDR1 MNHEY, CDR2 SMNVEV (reference sequence).

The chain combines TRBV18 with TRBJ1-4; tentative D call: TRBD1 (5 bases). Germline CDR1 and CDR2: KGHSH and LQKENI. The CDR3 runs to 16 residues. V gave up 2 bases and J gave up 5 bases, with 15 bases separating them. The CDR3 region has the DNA TGTGCCAGCTCACCATTGGGGGAACAGACGAATGAAAAACTGTTTTTT. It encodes CASSPLGEQTNEKLFF.

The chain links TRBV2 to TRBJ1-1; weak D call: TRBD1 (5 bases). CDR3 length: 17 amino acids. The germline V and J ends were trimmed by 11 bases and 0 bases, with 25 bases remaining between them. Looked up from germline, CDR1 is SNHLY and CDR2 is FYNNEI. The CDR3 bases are TGTGCCGGCACCGCCGACAGAACCAAGACCTTGAACACTGAAGCTTTCTTT. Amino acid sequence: CAGTADRTKTLNTEAFF.

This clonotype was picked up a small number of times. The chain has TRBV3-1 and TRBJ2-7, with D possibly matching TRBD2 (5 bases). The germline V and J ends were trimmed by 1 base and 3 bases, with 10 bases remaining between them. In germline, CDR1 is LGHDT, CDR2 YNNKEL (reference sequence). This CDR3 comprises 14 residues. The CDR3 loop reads CASSQGVGVYEQYF. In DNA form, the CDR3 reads TGTGCCAGCAGCCAAGGTGTCGGGGTCTACGAGCAGTACTTC.

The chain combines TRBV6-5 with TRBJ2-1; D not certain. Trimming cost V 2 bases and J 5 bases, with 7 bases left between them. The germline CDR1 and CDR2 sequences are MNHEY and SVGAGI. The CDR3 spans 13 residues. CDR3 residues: CASSYGQDNEQFF. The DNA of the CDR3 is TGTGCCAGCAGTTACGGGCAGGACAATGAGCAGTTCTTC.

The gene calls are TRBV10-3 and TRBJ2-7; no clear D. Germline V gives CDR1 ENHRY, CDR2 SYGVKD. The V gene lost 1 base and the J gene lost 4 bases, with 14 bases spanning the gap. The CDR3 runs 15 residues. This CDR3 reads CAISEYISSLYEQYF. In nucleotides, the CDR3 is TGTGCCATCAGTGAGTATATTAGCAGCCTATACGAGCAGTACTTC.

The CDR3 sequence: CASSYSEYQPQHF. The CDR3 DNA reads as TGTGCCAGCAGTTACTCGGAGTATCAGCCCCAGCATTTT. V and J are TRBV6-5 and TRBJ1-5; D remains unclear. Germline V CDR1 and CDR2: MNHEY, SVGAGI. CDR3 length: 13 amino acids. Trimming removed 0 bases at V and 5 bases at J, with 5 bases between.

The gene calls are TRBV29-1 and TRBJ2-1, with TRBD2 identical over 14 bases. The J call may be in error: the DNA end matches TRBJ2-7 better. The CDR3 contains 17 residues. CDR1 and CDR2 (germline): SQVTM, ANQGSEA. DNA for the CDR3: TGCAGCGTTGAATGGACTAGCGGGAGGAGGTCCTACAATGAGCAGTACTTC. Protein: CSVEWTSGRRSYNEQYF.

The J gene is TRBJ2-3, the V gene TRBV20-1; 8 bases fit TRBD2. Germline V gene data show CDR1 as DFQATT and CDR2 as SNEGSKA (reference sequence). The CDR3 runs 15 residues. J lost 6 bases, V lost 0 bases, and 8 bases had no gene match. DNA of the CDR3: TGCAGTGCTAGAGATCGGCCGGGGGGGTGGGATACGCAGTATTTT. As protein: CSARDRPGGWDTQYF.

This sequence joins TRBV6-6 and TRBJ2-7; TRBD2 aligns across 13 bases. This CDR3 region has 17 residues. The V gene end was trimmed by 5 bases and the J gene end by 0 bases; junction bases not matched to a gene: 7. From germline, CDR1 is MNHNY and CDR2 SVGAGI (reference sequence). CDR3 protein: CASSRTSGGASSYEQYF. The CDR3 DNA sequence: TGTGCCAGCAGTCGGACTAGCGGGGGAGCGAGCTCCTACGAGCAGTACTTC.

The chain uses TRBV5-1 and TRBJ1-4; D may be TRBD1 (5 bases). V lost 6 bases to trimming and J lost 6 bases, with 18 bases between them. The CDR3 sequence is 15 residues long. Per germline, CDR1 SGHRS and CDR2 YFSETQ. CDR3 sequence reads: CASNLGDSYYEKLFF. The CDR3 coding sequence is TGCGCCAGCAACCTCGGGGACTCCTACTATGAAAAACTGTTTTTT.

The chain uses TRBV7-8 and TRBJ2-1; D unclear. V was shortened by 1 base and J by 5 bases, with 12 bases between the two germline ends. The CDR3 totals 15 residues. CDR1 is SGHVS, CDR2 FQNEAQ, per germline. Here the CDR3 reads CASSLVGPWDNEQFF. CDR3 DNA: TGTGCCAGCAGCTTAGTGGGCCCTTGGGACAATGAGCAGTTCTTC.

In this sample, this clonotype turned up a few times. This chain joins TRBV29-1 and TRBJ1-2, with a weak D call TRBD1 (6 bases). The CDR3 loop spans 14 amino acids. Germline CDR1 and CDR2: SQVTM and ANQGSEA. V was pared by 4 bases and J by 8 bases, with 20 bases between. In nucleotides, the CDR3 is TGCAGCGTTGGGGTGGACAGAGGAATTGGCGGCTACACCTTC. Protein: CSVGVDRGIGGYTF.

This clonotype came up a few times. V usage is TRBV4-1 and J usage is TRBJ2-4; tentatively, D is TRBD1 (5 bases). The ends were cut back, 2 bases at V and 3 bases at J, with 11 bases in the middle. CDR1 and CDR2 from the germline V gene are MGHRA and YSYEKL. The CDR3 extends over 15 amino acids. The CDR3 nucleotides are TGCGCCAGCAGCCAAATGGGTGACAGCAAAAACATTCAGTACTTC. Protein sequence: CASSQMGDSKNIQYF.